This paragraph reports one T cell receptor beta chain. The data were obtained in a study of blood T cell repertoires in COVID-19. Produced via immunoSEQ multiplex PCR; TCRdb's table is partial and in-frame only. This sample carries roughly 98,000 clones, 82% of them seen once, and the ten largest clones take roughly a tenth. This TCR was sampled from a man between 65 and 80 years old with active or convalescent COVID-19. The specimen was peripheral blood.

CDR3 loop: CASSREGQGARGYTF. The DNA for the CDR3 is TGCGCCAGCAGCCGCGAGGGACAGGGGGCTAGAGGCTACACCTTC. The chain is built from TRBV4-1 and TRBJ1-2; 12 bases line up with TRBD1. Germline V CDR1 and CDR2: MGHRA, YSYEKL. This CDR3 region has 15 residues. V shed 4 bases and J 8 bases; nucleotides not matched to a gene: 8.